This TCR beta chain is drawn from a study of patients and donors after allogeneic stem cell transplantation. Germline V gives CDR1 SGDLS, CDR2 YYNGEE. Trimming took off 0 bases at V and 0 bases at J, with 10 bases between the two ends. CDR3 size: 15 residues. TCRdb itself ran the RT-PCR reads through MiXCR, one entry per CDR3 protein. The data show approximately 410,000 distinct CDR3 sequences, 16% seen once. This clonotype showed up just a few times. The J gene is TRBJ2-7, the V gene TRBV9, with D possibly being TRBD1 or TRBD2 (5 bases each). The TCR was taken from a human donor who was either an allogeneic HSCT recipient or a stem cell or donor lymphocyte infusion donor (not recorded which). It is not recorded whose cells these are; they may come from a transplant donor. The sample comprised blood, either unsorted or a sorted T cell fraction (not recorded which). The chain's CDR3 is CASSVGGDSSYEQYF. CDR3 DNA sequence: TGTGCCAGCAGCGTAGGAGGGGATAGCTCCTACGAGCAGTACTTC.